Each of the 30 T cell receptor beta chains below was sequenced from the same sample in a study of T-cell memory formation after mild COVID-19. TCRdb re-called the 5' RACE reads through MiXCR, storing one row per CDR3 protein. The sample holds 75,000 to 90,000 distinct CDR3 sequences, roughly 14% seen once. The sequenced material came from PBMCs or a T cell subset sorted from them (not recorded which). The receptors originated from an adult woman who had mild COVID-19 (a few samples of this study predate the infection). Cell type and time point are not known.

The rearrangement joins TRBV9 to TRBJ2-1; no firm D call. The CDR3 runs 15 residues. Trimming removed 0 bases at V and 5 bases at J, with 12 bases between. Germline CDR1 is SGDLS and CDR2 is YYNGEE. The CDR3 loop is CASSVDSAGDNEQFF. CDR3 nucleotides: TGTGCCAGCAGCGTAGACTCGGCTGGGGACAATGAGCAGTTCTTC.

This clonotype was seen only a few times. This rearrangement joins TRBV6-2 or TRBV6-3 to TRBJ2-1; no clear D gene. Trimming pared 8 bases from V and 5 bases from J, leaving 13 bases between. CDR3 length equals 13 residues. Germline lookup yields CDR1 MNHEY and CDR2 SVGEGT. The DNA of the CDR3 is TGTGCCAGCTCCAGCGTCCCTCACAATGAGCAGTTCTTC. Translation gives CASSSVPHNEQFF.

The chain combines TRBV15 with TRBJ1-1, with 7 positions matching TRBD1. This CDR3 is 16 amino acids long. The germline V gene encodes CDR1 LNHNV and CDR2 YYDKDF (reference sequence). The J segment lost 6 bases and the V segment lost 1 base, leaving 11 bases of the junction unmatched. As DNA, the CDR3 is TGTGCCACCAGCAGAGGCAGACAGGGCGGATGGGCTGAAGCTTTCTTT. This codes for CATSRGRQGGWAEAFF.

This chain uses TRBV9 with TRBJ1-1; unclear D gene. This CDR3 region has 17 residues. Germline V gives CDR1 SGDLS, CDR2 YYNGEE. Trimming left V 4 bases short and J 0 bases short, with 19 bases between. CDR3 region: CASSPSGRLGLNTEAFF. Here the CDR3 DNA reads TGTGCCAGCAGCCCCAGCGGCCGTCTGGGTTTGAACACTGAAGCTTTCTTT.

This clonotype was recorded a few times. The chain combines TRBV6-2 or TRBV6-3 with TRBJ2-5; 13 nucleotides line up with TRBD2. This CDR3 is 18 amino acids long. Unmatched junction bases numbered 13, after V lost 8 bases and J lost 1 base. The germline V gene has CDR1 MNHEY and CDR2 SVGEGT. The DNA for the CDR3 is TGTGCCAGCTGGAATGGACTAGCGGGAGCGATGTTCCAAGAGACCCAGTACTTC. It encodes CASWNGLAGAMFQETQYF.

This clonotype was recorded a few times. The J gene is TRBJ1-2, the V gene TRBV5-1; 7 nucleotides match TRBD1. CDR1 SGHRS and CDR2 YFSETQ come from the germline V gene. The CDR3 length is 14 residues. Losses at the gene ends were 0 bases for V and 4 bases for J; bases not matched to a gene: 3. The CDR3 is CASSLGRDSYGYTF. Here the CDR3 DNA reads TGCGCCAGCAGCTTGGGACGGGACAGCTATGGCTACACCTTC.

The chain recombines TRBV7-9 with TRBJ2-1; no clear D. There are 12 residues in the CDR3. CDR1 is SEHNR, CDR2 FQNEAQ, per germline (reference sequence). V lost 6 bases to trimming and J lost 4 bases, with 7 bases between them. The CDR3 sequence: CASRGPYNEQFF. CDR3 bases: TGTGCCAGCAGAGGGCCGTACAATGAGCAGTTCTTC.

This clonotype appeared once. The chain uses TRBV4-3 and TRBJ2-1, with D maybe TRBD2 (5 bases). The length of the CDR3 is 15 residues. The V end lost 0 bases, the J end lost 6 bases, and 12 bases lay between the germline ends. Per germline, CDR1 LGHNA and CDR2 YSLEER. CDR3 bases: TGCGCCAGCAGCCAAGATTGGTCGACTACCAATGAGCAGTTCTTC. Its protein is CASSQDWSTTNEQFF.

The gene calls are TRBV7-9 and TRBJ1-5; TRBD1 matches at 7 bases. The CDR3 contains 16 residues. CDR1 and CDR2 (germline): SEHNR, FQNEAQ (reference sequence). V was pared by 8 bases and J by 4 bases, with 14 bases of the junction left unmatched. CDR3 nucleotides: TGTGCCAGCGCTCCCTGGGACAGTGGAGGAAATCAGCCCCAGCATTTT. It yields the protein CASAPWDSGGNQPQHF.

This clonotype was counted only a few times. The genes are TRBV6-2 or TRBV6-3 and TRBJ2-1, with 11 nucleotides matching TRBD2. Germline V lookup: CDR1 MNHEY, CDR2 SVGEGT. V was clipped by 1 base and J by 6 bases; unmatched bases: 5. The CDR3 contains 16 residues. The CDR3 is CASSYLLAGDPNEQFF. CDR3 in DNA: TGTGCCAGCAGTTACTTACTAGCGGGAGACCCCAATGAGCAGTTCTTC.

CDR3 in amino acids: CASSVDLAAEQYF. In nucleotides, the CDR3 is TGTGCCAGCAGCGTTGACCTGGCGGCCGAGCAGTACTTC. The chain links TRBV7-8 to TRBJ2-7; D gene ambiguous. Germline CDR1 SGHVS, CDR2 FQNEAQ. This CDR3 contains 13 residues. Trimming removed 5 bases at V and 6 bases at J, with 14 bases between.

V is TRBV12-3 or TRBV12-4 and J is TRBJ2-2, with 9 bases fitting TRBD1. The CDR3 totals 16 residues. J was trimmed by 5 bases and V by 5 bases; bases with no gene match: 9. The CDR3 DNA is TGTGCCAGCAGTGGTGCCGGGACAGGGCAAACCGGGGAGCTGTTTTTT. Translated: CASSGAGTGQTGELFF.

The table lists this clonotype with a few counts. This chain's CDR3 is CASSYTSGVEQFF. In DNA, the CDR3 is TGTGCCAGCTCCTATACGAGCGGGGTTGAGCAGTTCTTC. This sequence joins TRBV6-4 and TRBJ2-1; TRBD2 aligns across 7 bases. CDR3 length: 13 amino acids. Germline lookup yields CDR1 MRHNA and CDR2 SNTAGT. Trimming removed 8 bases from V and 9 bases from J; junction bases left unmatched: 10.

This clonotype has a handful of counts. The chain is built from TRBV18 and TRBJ1-1; the D is unclear. There are 16 residues in the CDR3. Per the germline V gene, CDR1 is KGHSH and CDR2 is LQKENI. V lost 0 bases and J lost 0, with 11 bases in between. In DNA, the CDR3 is TGTGCCAGCTCACCACCGGGCTCAGGTCTGAACACTGAAGCTTTCTTT. This encodes CASSPPGSGLNTEAFF. The whole variable domain, remainder taken from reference TRBV18 and TRBJ1-1, is NAGVMQNPRHLVRRRGQEARLRCSPMKGHSHVYWYRQLPEEGLKFMVYLQKENIIDESGMPKERFSAEFPKEGPSILRIQQVVRGDSAAYFCASSPPGSGLNTEAFFGQGTRLTVV.

The genes are TRBV2 and TRBJ2-1; TRBD2 matches 7 bases. In germline, CDR1 is SNHLY, CDR2 FYNNEI. J was trimmed by 2 bases and V by 2 bases; bases with no gene match: 3. The CDR3 runs 15 residues. The CDR3 sequence is CASSEWLAAYNEQFF. CDR3 nucleotides: TGTGCCAGCAGTGAATGGCTAGCGGCCTACAATGAGCAGTTCTTC.

The chain employs TRBV24-1 and TRBJ2-5, with D tentatively TRBD2 (6 bases). The CDR3 runs to 13 residues. The V gene's germline CDR1 is KGHDR and CDR2 SFDVKD. V shed 7 bases and J shed 5 bases, with 13 bases lying between them. CDR3 bases: TGTGCCACCAGAGGGCTACTAGCTGAGACCCAGTACTTC. It specifies CATRGLLAETQYF.

The CDR3 region is CASSLRQVALSTEAFF. DNA for the CDR3: TGTGCCAGCAGCTTAAGACAGGTGGCGTTGAGCACTGAAGCTTTCTTT. The rearrangement joins TRBV5-5 to TRBJ1-1; D might be TRBD1 (6 bases). Germline CDR1 and CDR2: SGHKS and YYEKEE (reference sequence). With 2 bases removed from V and 4 bases from J, the gap between germline ends came to 18 bases. The CDR3 consists of 16 residues.

The rearrangement links TRBV7-9 to TRBJ1-1; 9 nucleotides agree with TRBD1. V was pared by 5 bases and J by 5 bases, with 9 bases of the junction left unmatched. CDR3 length: 15 residues. Looked up from germline, CDR1 is SEHNR and CDR2 is FQNEAQ (reference sequence). The CDR3 bases are TGTGCCAGCAGCCACGCCCGGACAGGGGAGACTGAAGCTTTCTTT. This translates into CASSHARTGETEAFF.

J is TRBJ2-7 and V is TRBV20-1; TRBD1 or TRBD2 may be the D gene (5 bases each). The germline V and J ends were trimmed by 6 bases and 3 bases, with 9 bases remaining between them. CDR1 and CDR2 from the germline V gene are DFQATT and SNEGSKA (reference sequence). This CDR3 region has 11 residues. The CDR3 DNA reads TGCAGTGCCAGGGACGGCTACGAGCAGTACTTC. Residues: CSARDGYEQYF.

This clonotype was picked up a small number of times. The genes are TRBV24-1 and TRBJ1-5; D is unclear. The CDR3 sequence is 13 residues long. V lost 3 bases to trimming and J lost 5 bases, with 7 bases between them. Germline-derived CDR1 and CDR2 are KGHDR and SFDVKD. The CDR3 loop reads CATSDRGYQPQHF. CDR3 sequence (DNA): TGTGCCACCAGTGATCGTGGGTATCAGCCCCAGCATTTT.

This clonotype was observed a handful of times. V and J are TRBV27 and TRBJ2-1, with D possibly matching TRBD2 (5 bases). Between the trimmed V and J ends, which lost 8 bases and 4 bases, there was a span of 6 bases. CDR1 and CDR2 (germline): MNHEY, SMNVEV (reference sequence). CDR3 size: 11 residues. As DNA, the CDR3 is TGTGCCAGCCGACTATACAATGAGCAGTTCTTC. This codes for CASRLYNEQFF.

This sequence joins TRBV7-3 and TRBJ2-1; 8 nucleotides match TRBD1. This CDR3 contains 15 residues. CDR1 is SGHTA and CDR2 is FQGTGA in the germline V gene. V dropped 5 bases and J dropped 5; count of bases not matched to a gene: 8. The CDR3 region has the DNA TGTGCCAGCAGCATACAGGGGGGCGCCCACAATGAGCAGTTCTTC. This codes for CASSIQGGAHNEQFF. The whole variable domain, remainder taken from reference TRBV7-3 and TRBJ2-1, is GAGVSQTPSNKVTEKGKYVELRCDPISGHTALYWYRQSLGQGPEFLIYFQGTGAADDSGLPNDRFFAVRPEGSVSTLKIQRTERGDSAVYLCASSIQGGAHNEQFFGPGTRLTVL.

This clonotype appeared a few times. The chain uses TRBV11-2 and TRBJ2-1; TRBD2 might be the D (5 bases). The germline CDR1 and CDR2 sequences are SGHAT and FQNNGV. V dropped 1 base and J dropped 0 bases, with 10 bases sitting between them. CDR3 length: 16 residues. CDR3 sequence: CASSLGRGSSYNEQFF. CDR3 nucleotides: TGTGCCAGCAGCTTAGGACGTGGGAGCTCCTACAATGAGCAGTTCTTC.

This rearrangement joins TRBV7-6 to TRBJ2-7; D call uncertain. V was pared by 2 bases and J by 6 bases, with 5 bases between. CDR1 SGHVS and CDR2 FNYEAQ come from the germline V gene. This CDR3 is built from 11 residues. The chain's CDR3 is CASSLNSEQYF. As DNA, the CDR3 is TGTGCCAGCAGCTTAAACAGCGAGCAGTACTTC.

The rearrangement links TRBV12-3 or TRBV12-4 to TRBJ1-1; 8 bases match TRBD1. CDR3 length: 15 amino acids. V was pared by 1 base and J by 3 bases, with 4 bases of the junction left unmatched. Written as DNA, the CDR3 is TGTGCCAGCAGTTTAGTGTCAGGGGGCCACACTGAAGCTTTCTTT. Protein: CASSLVSGGHTEAFF.

This clonotype occurred a few times. The chain recombines TRBV5-6 with TRBJ2-1, with 12 bases aligning to TRBD2. Germline V CDR1 and CDR2: SGHDT, YYEEEE. The CDR3 sequence is 19 residues long. J lost 1 base, V lost 0 bases, and 8 bases had no gene match. The CDR3 spells CASSLVGLAGSLSYNEQFF. The CDR3 bases are TGTGCCAGCAGCTTGGTAGGACTAGCGGGGTCCCTTTCCTACAATGAGCAGTTCTTC.

V is TRBV19 and J is TRBJ2-7; 9 nucleotides match TRBD2. Germline V gene lookup returns CDR1 LNHDA and CDR2 SQIVND (reference sequence). The CDR3 sequence is 16 residues long. The ends lost 3 bases at V and 3 bases at J; junction bases unmatched: 9. The CDR3 nucleotides are TGTGCCAGTAGTATCGTTCTGGCGGGAGGGAACTACGAGCAGTACTTC. Protein product: CASSIVLAGGNYEQYF.

This clonotype was detected only a few times. The chain joins TRBV7-9 to TRBJ2-2, with D maybe TRBD1 (6 bases). The V end lost 4 bases, the J end lost 8 bases, and 17 bases lay between the germline ends. The CDR3 runs to 15 residues. Germline CDR1 reads SEHNR; CDR2 reads FQNEAQ (reference sequence). CDR3 protein: CASSSGRTVEGELFF. Here the CDR3 DNA reads TGTGCCAGCAGCTCAGGCCGGACAGTCGAAGGGGAGCTGTTTTTT.

This clonotype was seen a handful of times. The chain employs TRBV9 and TRBJ2-1, with a weak D call TRBD1 (5 bases). This CDR3 contains 13 residues. From germline, CDR1 is SGDLS and CDR2 YYNGEE. V lost 2 bases, J lost 4 bases, and 7 bases lay in between. The CDR3 reads CASSVTEYNEQFF. DNA for the CDR3: TGTGCCAGCAGCGTGACAGAGTACAATGAGCAGTTCTTC.

This sequence joins TRBV15 and TRBJ2-7, with a tentative D call TRBD1 (5 bases). Trimming stripped 1 base from V and 3 bases from J, with 16 bases between. This CDR3 contains 16 residues. CDR1 and CDR2 from the germline V gene are LNHNV and YYDKDF (reference sequence). The CDR3: CATSRVHTLGVYEQYF. CDR3 nucleotide sequence: TGTGCCACCAGCAGAGTCCACACCCTAGGGGTCTACGAGCAGTACTTC. Full variable domain (remainder filled in from reference TRBV15 and TRBJ2-7): DAMVIQNPRYQVTQFGKPVTLSCSQTLNHNVMYWYQQKSSQAPKLLFHYYDKDFNNEADTPDNFQSRRPNTSFCFLDIRSPGLGDTAMYLCATSRVHTLGVYEQYFGPGTRLTVT.